These 5 T cell receptor beta chains were sequenced from one sample in a study of blood T cell repertoires in COVID-19. Assay: immunoSEQ multiplex PCR; the TCRdb copy retains only in-frame clones and omits some. This table holds nearly 250,000 clones, more than 80% found once. Material for sequencing was PBMCs or T cells enriched from blood (not recorded which). The receptors come from a man between 45 and 60 years old who had been exposed to COVID-19.

The chain carries TRBV19 and TRBJ1-1, with unresolved D. The CDR3 runs to 12 residues. The germline V and J ends were trimmed by 3 bases and 5 bases, with 7 bases remaining between them. CDR1 and CDR2 from the germline V gene are LNHDA and SQIVND (reference sequence). The CDR3 region is CASSIRETEAFF. In DNA form, the CDR3 reads TGTGCCAGTAGTATTCGGGAAACTGAAGCTTTCTTT.

The V and J genes are TRBV12-3 or TRBV12-4 and TRBJ2-7; 13 positions agree with TRBD2. The CDR3 totals 13 residues. Germline trimming cut 6 bases from V and 7 bases from J; bases unmatched to any gene: 3. CDR3 loop: CASRLAGGQEQYF. The CDR3 DNA sequence: TGTGCCAGCAGACTAGCGGGGGGGCAAGAGCAGTACTTC.

The chain combines TRBV7-9 with TRBJ1-5; 9 positions match TRBD1. Germline-derived CDR1 and CDR2 are SEHNR and FQNEAQ (reference sequence). The trim removed 5 bases at V and 1 base at J, leaving 3 bases unmatched. This CDR3 is built from 15 residues. CDR3 residues: CASSPGQGSNQPQHF. The CDR3, as DNA: TGTGCCAGCAGCCCGGGACAGGGAAGCAATCAGCCCCAGCATTTT.

V and J are TRBV2 and TRBJ2-2; 11 bases are shared with TRBD2. This CDR3 spans 15 amino acids. J gave up 4 bases and V 8 bases, and 6 bases lay outside the gene matches. CDR1 is SNHLY and CDR2 is FYNNEI in the germline V gene. The CDR3 DNA reads as TGTGCCAGCCGGGGAGGACTAGCGGGCACCGGGGAGCTGTTTTTT. Amino acids: CASRGGLAGTGELFF.

CDR3 amino acids: CASSISTSGRDTQYF. The CDR3 nucleotides are TGTGCCAGTAGTATTTCAACTAGCGGGAGGGATACGCAGTATTTT. The gene calls are TRBV19 and TRBJ2-3, with TRBD2 matching 12 bases. Trimming cost V 3 bases and J 6 bases; bases outside gene matches: 4. Germline V gene sequence: CDR1 LNHDA, CDR2 SQIVND (reference sequence). The CDR3 has 15 amino acids.